Given below is one TCR beta chain in context. All enrollees were about 18 to 90 years old and from 20 to 25 US areas. Categorization into cohorts depended on clinical history that participants reported. The entry originates in a study of blood T cell repertoires in COVID-19. Across the whole study: The cDNA or gDNA used as material had been derived from T cells, B-cell-depleted T cells, or PBMCs.

Study processing details: Estimation of nucleated cell counts relied on the amplification of reference gene primers. The repertoire was sequenced with immunoSEQ multiplex PCR; TCRdb's copy has only in-frame clones and lacks some. V and J calls and clone size are given by that table; D and trimming were obtained from the DNA. The sample shows 160,000 or so clones, about four fifths of them seen only once. Sequenced sample: PBMCs or T cells enriched from blood (not recorded which). This clonotype was sampled from a woman aged 55 to 70 who had recovered from COVID-19.

The CDR3, as DNA: TGTGCCAGTTGTGCGGGCACAGATACGCAGTATTTT. Translating gives CASCAGTDTQYF. The rearrangement uses TRBV12-3 or TRBV12-4 and TRBJ2-3; D gene uncertain. Deletions cut 9 bases from V and 1 base from J, with 8 bases between. This CDR3 has 12 amino acids.